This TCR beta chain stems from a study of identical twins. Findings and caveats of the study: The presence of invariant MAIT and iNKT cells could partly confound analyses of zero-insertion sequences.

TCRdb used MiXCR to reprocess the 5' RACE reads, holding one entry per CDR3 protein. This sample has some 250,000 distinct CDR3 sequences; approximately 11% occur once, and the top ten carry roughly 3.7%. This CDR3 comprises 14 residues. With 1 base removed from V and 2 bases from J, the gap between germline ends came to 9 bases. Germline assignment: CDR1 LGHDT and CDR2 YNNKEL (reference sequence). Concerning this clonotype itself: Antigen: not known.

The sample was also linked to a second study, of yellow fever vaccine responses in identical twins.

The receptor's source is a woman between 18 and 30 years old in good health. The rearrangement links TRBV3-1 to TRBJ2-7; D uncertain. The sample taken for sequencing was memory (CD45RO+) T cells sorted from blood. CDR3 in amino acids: CASSQGRKAYEQYF. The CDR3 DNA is TGTGCCAGCAGCCAAGGTAGGAAGGCCTACGAGCAGTACTTC.